What follows is one T cell receptor beta chain and its context. What it recognizes is unknown. Germline CDR1 is SGHKS and CDR2 is YYEKEE (reference sequence). This CDR3 spans 15 amino acids. The V end lost 3 bases, the J end lost 0 bases, and 9 bases lay between the germline ends. This sample is part of a study of Ad26.COV2.S vaccination and SARS-CoV-2 variants. Notes on the study in general: The study found similar non-spike TCR breadth in vaccine and placebo recipients. Considerable breadth of spike-specific CD8+ and CD4+ T cell responses has reportedly been documented following vaccination. It is possible that the TCR breadth and depth analyses underestimated the total T cell responses. People given the vaccine had a wider spike-specific TCR breadth than placebo recipients did.

The table came from immunoSEQ multiplex PCR; TCRdb's copy has only in-frame clones and leaves some out. The sample records 300,000 to 450,000 clones, roughly nine tenths being singletons. The source of this sequence is a human donor who had recovered from COVID-19. The sequencing here drew on peripheral blood, taken after recovery from COVID-19. The chain carries TRBV5-5 and TRBJ2-2; no clear D gene. The CDR3 DNA reads as TGTGCCAGCAGCTCGGGCAGCTCGAACACCGGGGAGCTGTTTTTT. Its translation is CASSSGSSNTGELFF.